This T cell receptor beta chain appears in the sequencing data of a study of blood T cell repertoires in COVID-19. Study in general: T cells, B-cell-depleted T cells, or PBMCs supplied cDNA or gDNA.

Generated by immunoSEQ multiplex PCR, the TCRdb table keeps only in-frame clones and is missing some. The sample holds just under 80,000 clones, roughly 80% seen once. The CDR3 totals 17 residues. Trimming at V came to 4 bases and at J to 8 bases, leaving 14 bases not matched to a gene. Germline assignment: CDR1 MNHEY and CDR2 SVGEGT. Sequencing was performed on peripheral blood. The sequence came from an older woman with acute or convalescent COVID-19. This chain links TRBV6-2 or TRBV6-3 with TRBJ2-1; TRBD2 agrees at 10 bases. CDR3 in amino acids: CASSSPHLAGAFDEQFF. The CDR3 nucleotides are TGTGCCAGCAGTTCCCCTCATCTAGCGGGAGCTTTCGATGAGCAGTTCTTC.